The next 20 T cell receptor beta chains were all read from a single sample in a study of technical replicates of blood from a few donors. The protocol was immunoSEQ multiplex PCR, while the TCRdb copy is restricted to in-frame clones and leaves out a portion. This sample has tens of thousands of clones, with 94% found just once. The sequenced material came from T cells isolated from PBMCs. The receptors here all came from a human donor in good health.

The chain carries TRBV6-5 and TRBJ1-1; 7 bases line up with TRBD1. CDR1 is MNHEY, CDR2 SVGAGI, per germline. CDR3 length: 14 amino acids. Germline trimming cut 6 bases from V and 6 bases from J; bases unmatched to any gene: 10. The CDR3 region has the DNA TGTGCCAGCAGAGAAGACAGGGAACTCGCTGAAGCTTTCTTT. Amino acid sequence: CASREDRELAEAFF.

The V and J genes are TRBV27 and TRBJ1-1; D might be TRBD1 (5 bases). The CDR3 extends over 17 amino acids. With 0 bases removed from V and 0 bases from J, the gap between germline ends came to 14 bases. CDR1 is MNHEY, CDR2 SMNVEV, per germline (reference sequence). CDR3 sequence reads: CASSLSLPGKLNTEAFF. The CDR3 DNA reads TGTGCCAGCAGTTTATCCTTGCCAGGGAAACTGAACACTGAAGCTTTCTTT.

V is TRBV30 and J is TRBJ2-3, with 7 bases fitting TRBD1. CDR3 length equals 16 residues. V shed 4 bases and J 1 base; nucleotides not matched to a gene: 11. Per germline, CDR1 GTSNPN and CDR2 SVGIG (reference sequence). This chain's CDR3 is CAWNSGGSDRTDTQYF. CDR3 DNA sequence: TGTGCCTGGAACTCAGGGGGAAGCGACCGCACAGATACGCAGTATTTT.

The chain links TRBV29-1 to TRBJ2-6; D possibly corresponds to TRBD1 (6 bases). The ends were cut back, 6 bases at V and 2 bases at J, with 11 bases in the middle. Germline values: CDR1 SQVTM, CDR2 ANQGSEA. The CDR3 totals 14 residues. CDR3 in amino acids: CSVERTAGANVLTF. In nucleotides, the CDR3 is TGCAGCGTCGAACGGACAGCTGGGGCCAACGTCCTGACTTTC.

In its sample, this clone was seen once. The gene calls are TRBV6-1 and TRBJ1-1; TRBD1 matches 10 bases. The CDR3 runs to 15 residues. The germline V gene has CDR1 MNHNS and CDR2 SASEGT. J gave up 5 bases and V 4 bases, and 7 bases lay outside the gene matches. As DNA, the CDR3 is TGTGCCAGCAGTGCGGGACAGGGGACCGGAACTGAAGCTTTCTTT. Protein: CASSAGQGTGTEAFF.

The rearrangement links TRBV28 to TRBJ1-5; D is ambiguous. V was trimmed by 7 bases and J by 6 bases, leaving 40 bases between them. This CDR3 is 22 amino acids long. Per germline, CDR1 MDHEN and CDR2 SYDVKM. DNA for the CDR3: TGTGCCAGCACCACCCAGGACTGGATCGCCGGAGACTTCAATCGGGTGAGTCAGCCCCAGCATTTT. This gives the protein CASTTQDWIAGDFNRVSQPQHF. Variable domain in full (rest from reference TRBV28 and TRBJ1-5): DVKVTQSSRYLVKRTGEKVFLECVQDMDHENMFWYRQDPGLGLRLIYFSYDVKMKEKGDIPEGYSVSREKKERFSLILESASTNQTSMYLCASTTQDWIAGDFNRVSQPQHFGDGTRLSIL.

This chain connects TRBV7-9 to TRBJ2-7; a possible D gene is TRBD1 (5 bases). In germline, CDR1 is SEHNR, CDR2 FQNEAQ (reference sequence). The CDR3 has 13 amino acids. Trimming stripped 5 bases from V and 5 bases from J, with 13 bases between. The CDR3 loop reads CASSHMVRDEQYF. As DNA, the CDR3 is TGTGCCAGCAGCCACATGGTCAGGGACGAGCAGTACTTC.

This clone was seen a single time. This chain links TRBV6-4 with TRBJ1-2; D ambiguous. Trimming cost V 6 bases and J 7 bases, with 3 bases left between them. CDR3 length: 9 amino acids. Germline V gives CDR1 MRHNA, CDR2 SNTAGT. DNA for the CDR3: TGTGCCAGCAGGGCTGGCTACACCTTC. Translation gives CASRAGYTF.

This chain uses TRBV2 with TRBJ2-5, with 7 bases that match TRBD1. The V gene's germline CDR1 is SNHLY and CDR2 FYNNEI. The J segment lost 3 bases and the V segment lost 4 bases, leaving 5 bases of the junction unmatched. The CDR3 consists of 14 residues. CDR3 amino acids: CASSVGTEKETQYF. CDR3 sequence (DNA): TGTGCCAGCAGTGTCGGGACAGAGAAAGAGACCCAGTACTTC.

The J gene is TRBJ2-1, the V gene TRBV5-1, with 9 nucleotides matching TRBD2. With V trimmed by 2 bases and J by 6 bases, 3 bases remained unmatched. Germline V gene data show CDR1 as SGHRS and CDR2 as YFSETQ. The CDR3 runs 14 residues. In DNA, the CDR3 is TGCGCCAGCAGCTTTAGGACTAGCGCCAATGAGCAGTTCTTC. Amino acid sequence: CASSFRTSANEQFF.

In this sample, this clone turned up once. V gene TRBV29-1 combines with J gene TRBJ2-1; no clear D. Per the germline V gene, CDR1 is SQVTM and CDR2 is ANQGSEA. V dropped 1 base and J dropped 6 bases, with 4 bases sitting between them. The CDR3 has 11 residues. CDR3 sequence (DNA): TGCAGCGTTGAAGTACTCAATGAGCAGTTCTTC. Its translation: CSVEVLNEQFF.

V gene TRBV11-2 combines with J gene TRBJ2-7, with 14 nucleotides matching TRBD2. The V gene end was trimmed by 4 bases and the J gene end by 5 bases; junction bases not matched to a gene: 1. In germline, CDR1 is SGHAT, CDR2 FQNNGV. The CDR3 runs to 14 residues. Here the CDR3 DNA reads TGTGCCAGCAGCTCGGGACTAGCGGGAGACGAGCAGTACTTC. The encoded protein is CASSSGLAGDEQYF.

This clone was detected only a few times. The CDR3 reads CASSLTTATEAFF. The CDR3 DNA follows: TGTGCCAGCAGCTTAACGACAGCCACTGAAGCTTTCTTT. This sequence joins TRBV7-9 and TRBJ1-1; tentatively, D is TRBD1 (5 bases). This CDR3 is built from 13 residues. Trimming stripped 2 bases from V and 4 bases from J, with 8 bases between. The germline V gene encodes CDR1 SEHNR and CDR2 FQNEAQ (reference sequence).

This chain connects TRBV9 to TRBJ2-6, with D tentatively TRBD2 (5 bases). The CDR3 has 15 residues. CDR1 SGDLS and CDR2 YYNGEE come from the germline V gene. The V gene lost 3 bases and the J gene lost 0 bases, with 7 bases spanning the gap. CDR3 DNA: TGTGCCAGCAGCGCAGGACTCTCTGGGGCCAACGTCCTGACTTTC. This translates into CASSAGLSGANVLTF.

The chain uses TRBV5-7 and TRBJ1-5; TRBD1 matches 9 bases. TRBV5-7 is identified as an open reading frame with a role that is uncertain. The V and J ends lost 4 bases and 4 bases, in that order; junction bases with no gene match: 18. The CDR3 loop spans 19 amino acids. The CDR3 is CASSPKLTRQGGINQPQHF. CDR3 nucleotides: TGTGCCAGCAGCCCTAAGCTTACCCGACAGGGGGGGATTAATCAGCCCCAGCATTTT.

The chain employs TRBV5-1 and TRBJ1-1, with D maybe TRBD1 (6 bases). The CDR3 has 12 residues. Germline loops: CDR1 SGHRS, CDR2 YFSETQ. Trimming shortened V by 8 bases and J by 4 bases, and 12 bases separated the two germline ends. The CDR3 DNA is TGCGCCAGTAGGGGGGGGGCCACTGAAGCTTTCTTT. Protein: CASRGGATEAFF.

The count of this clone is one. This chain links TRBV6-1 with TRBJ1-5; tentative D call: TRBD1 (5 bases). Trimming cost V 7 bases and J 3 bases, with 7 bases left between them. The germline gives CDR1 MNHNS, CDR2 SASEGT. This CDR3 spans 12 amino acids. CDR3 region: CASNRFNQPQHF. The CDR3 DNA reads as TGTGCCAGCAACAGGTTCAATCAGCCCCAGCATTTT.

The genes are TRBV27 and TRBJ2-4; 8 bases agree with TRBD1. In germline, CDR1 is MNHEY, CDR2 SMNVEV (reference sequence). V lost 2 bases, J lost 7 bases, and 4 bases stayed unmatched. The CDR3 has 14 residues. CDR3 region: CASSLRDRRNIQYF. In DNA, the CDR3 is TGTGCCAGCAGTTTACGGGACAGGAGGAACATTCAGTACTTC.

This rearrangement joins TRBV5-1 to TRBJ2-1, with 7 bases matching TRBD1. The CDR3 has 14 amino acids. CDR1 and CDR2 (germline): SGHRS, YFSETQ. V lost 3 bases to trimming and J lost 5 bases; unmatched junction nucleotides: 5. In nucleotides, the CDR3 is TGCGCCAGCAGCTCACAGGGGTCGGACAATGAGCAGTTCTTC. Protein: CASSSQGSDNEQFF.

In this sample, this clone turned up once. This rearrangement joins TRBV30 to TRBJ2-7; 9 nucleotides agree with TRBD1. V lost 3 bases to trimming and J lost 5 bases; unmatched junction nucleotides: 5. The V gene's germline CDR1 is GTSNPN and CDR2 SVGIG (reference sequence). The CDR3 consists of 13 residues. The CDR3 region has the DNA TGTGCCTGGAGCGGACAGGGGAACCACGAGCAGTACTTC. It is translated as CAWSGQGNHEQYF.